The following is a TCR beta chain sequence with its context. This sample is drawn from a study of cytomegalovirus exposure and HLA in healthy donors. The primer mix had 60 Vbeta and 13 Jbeta primers. Authors' methods: Later, tens of millions of unique TCR beta chains were counted in an analysis, and 8.5 million to 13 million of them were shared. Measured with immunoSEQ multiplex PCR; TCRdb has only the in-frame clones, and not every one. V and J calls and clone size are as listed in that table; D and trimming were resolved from the DNA. This repertoire shows around 91,000 clones, approximately 89% found once; its top ten account for around a tenth. This CDR3 has 16 residues. V was clipped by 5 bases and J by 9 bases, with 23 bases between them. Germline loops: CDR1 LNHNV, CDR2 YYDKDF (reference sequence).

Input material: PBMCs. The V and J genes are TRBV15 and TRBJ1-5, with unresolved D. The clonotype comes from a man in his thirties or forties in good health and CMV-seropositive. CDR3 residues: CATSPELDGSLWPQHF. In DNA form, the CDR3 reads TGTGCCACCAGCCCAGAACTGGACGGGAGCTTATGGCCCCAGCATTTT. The complete variable domain, with remaining parts taken from reference TRBV15 and TRBJ1-5, reads DAMVIQNPRYQVTQFGKPVTLSCSQTLNHNVMYWYQQKSSQAPKLLFHYYDKDFNNEADTPDNFQSRRPNTSFCFLDIRSPGLGDTAMYLCATSPELDGSLWPQHFGDGTRLSIL.